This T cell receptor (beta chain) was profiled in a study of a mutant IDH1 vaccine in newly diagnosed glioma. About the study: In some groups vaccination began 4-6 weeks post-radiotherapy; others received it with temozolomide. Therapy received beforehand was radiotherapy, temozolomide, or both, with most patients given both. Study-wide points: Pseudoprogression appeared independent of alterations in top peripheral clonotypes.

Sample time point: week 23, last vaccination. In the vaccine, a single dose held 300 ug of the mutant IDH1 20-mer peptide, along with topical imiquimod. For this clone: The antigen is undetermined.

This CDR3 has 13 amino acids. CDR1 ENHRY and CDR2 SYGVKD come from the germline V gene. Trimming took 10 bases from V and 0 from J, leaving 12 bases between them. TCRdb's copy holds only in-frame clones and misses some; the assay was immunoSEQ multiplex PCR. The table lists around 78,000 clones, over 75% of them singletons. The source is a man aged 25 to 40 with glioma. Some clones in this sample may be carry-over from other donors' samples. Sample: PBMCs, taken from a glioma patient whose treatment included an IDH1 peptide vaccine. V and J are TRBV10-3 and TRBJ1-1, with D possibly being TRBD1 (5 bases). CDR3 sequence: CATGTGMNTEAFF. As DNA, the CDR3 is TGTGCCACCGGGACGGGAATGAACACTGAAGCTTTCTTT.